This is a list of T cell receptor beta chains from one sample in a study of blood T cell repertoires in COVID-19. The repertoire was sequenced with immunoSEQ multiplex PCR; TCRdb's copy has only in-frame clones and lacks some. The sample lists some 260,000 clones, roughly nine tenths occurring once. Material for sequencing was peripheral blood. These receptors originate from a man younger than 35 with active or convalescent COVID-19. Each CDR3 is given without its conserved first and last residue. Each record gives: V gene, J gene, D gene, CDR3 protein. The D gene is left open where the match is weak.

v_call: TRBV6-5
j_call: TRBJ2-5
d_call: TRBD2
cdr3_aa: ASSYSRGGAQY

v_call: TRBV7-3
j_call: TRBJ1-1
d_call: TRBD1
cdr3_aa: ASSESGTGEAF

v_call: TRBV10-3
j_call: TRBJ1-5
d_call: .
cdr3_aa: ATTGGEDQPQH

v_call: TRBV5-1
j_call: TRBJ1-1
d_call: TRBD1
cdr3_aa: ASSTGQGAVEAF

v_call: TRBV12-3/TRBV12-4
j_call: TRBJ2-5
d_call: .
cdr3_aa: ASSLGYAETQY

v_call: TRBV6-5
j_call: TRBJ2-7
d_call: TRBD2
cdr3_aa: ASSYSGSGIGHEQY

v_call: TRBV20-1
j_call: TRBJ1-1
d_call: .
cdr3_aa: SEQGGPEAF

v_call: TRBV5-1
j_call: TRBJ1-1
d_call: .
cdr3_aa: ASSSLGATEAF

v_call: TRBV5-4
j_call: TRBJ1-6
d_call: TRBD1
cdr3_aa: ASTRQGVESPLH

v_call: TRBV9
j_call: TRBJ2-2
d_call: .
cdr3_aa: ASSTQDFTGELF